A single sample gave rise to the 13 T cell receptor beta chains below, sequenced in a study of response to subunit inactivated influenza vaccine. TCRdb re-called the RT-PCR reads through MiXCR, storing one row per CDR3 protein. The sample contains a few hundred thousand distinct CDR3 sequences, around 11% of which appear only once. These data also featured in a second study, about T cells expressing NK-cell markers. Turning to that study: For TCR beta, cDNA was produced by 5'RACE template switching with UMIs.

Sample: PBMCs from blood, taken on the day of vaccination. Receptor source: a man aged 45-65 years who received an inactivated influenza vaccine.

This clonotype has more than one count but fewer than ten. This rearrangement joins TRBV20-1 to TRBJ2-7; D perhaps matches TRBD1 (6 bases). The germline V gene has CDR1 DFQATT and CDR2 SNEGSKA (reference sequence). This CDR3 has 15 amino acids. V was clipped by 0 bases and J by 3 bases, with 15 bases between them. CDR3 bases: TGCAGTGCTAGAGATATGGCAGGGGTCTACTACGAGCAGTACTTC. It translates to CSARDMAGVYYEQYF.

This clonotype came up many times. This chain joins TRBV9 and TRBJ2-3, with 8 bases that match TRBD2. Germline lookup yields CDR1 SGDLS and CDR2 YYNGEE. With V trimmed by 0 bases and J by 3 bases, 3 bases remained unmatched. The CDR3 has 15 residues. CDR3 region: CASSVDGGRTDTQYF. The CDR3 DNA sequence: TGTGCCAGCAGCGTAGATGGCGGGAGGACAGATACGCAGTATTTT.

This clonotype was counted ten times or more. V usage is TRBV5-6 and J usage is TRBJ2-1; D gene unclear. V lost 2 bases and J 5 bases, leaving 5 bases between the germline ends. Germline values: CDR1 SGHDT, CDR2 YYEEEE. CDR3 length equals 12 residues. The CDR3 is CASSFEDNEQFF. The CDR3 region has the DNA TGTGCCAGCAGCTTTGAGGACAATGAGCAGTTCTTC.

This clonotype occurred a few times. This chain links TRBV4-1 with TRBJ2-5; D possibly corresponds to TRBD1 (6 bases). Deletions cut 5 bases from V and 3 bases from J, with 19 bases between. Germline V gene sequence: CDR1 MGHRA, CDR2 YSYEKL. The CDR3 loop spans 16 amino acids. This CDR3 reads CASSYRDTQFEETQYF. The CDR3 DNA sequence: TGCGCCAGCAGCTATCGGGACACCCAATTTGAAGAGACCCAGTACTTC.

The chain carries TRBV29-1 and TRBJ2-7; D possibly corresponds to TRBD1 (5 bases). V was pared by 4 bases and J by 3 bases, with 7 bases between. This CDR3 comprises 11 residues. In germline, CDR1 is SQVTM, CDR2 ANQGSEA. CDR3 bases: TGCAGCGTTGGGACATTCTACGAGCAGTACTTC. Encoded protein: CSVGTFYEQYF.

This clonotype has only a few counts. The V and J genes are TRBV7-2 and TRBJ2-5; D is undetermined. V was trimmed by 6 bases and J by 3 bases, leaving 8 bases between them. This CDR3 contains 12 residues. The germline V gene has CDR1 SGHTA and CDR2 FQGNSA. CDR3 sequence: CASSHNKETQYF. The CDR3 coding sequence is TGTGCCAGCAGTCACAACAAAGAGACCCAGTACTTC.

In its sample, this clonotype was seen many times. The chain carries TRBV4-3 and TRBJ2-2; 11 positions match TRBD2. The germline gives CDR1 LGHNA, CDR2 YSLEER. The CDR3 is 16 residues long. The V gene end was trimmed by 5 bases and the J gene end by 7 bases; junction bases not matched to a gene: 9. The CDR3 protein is CASSKIAGGPNGELFF. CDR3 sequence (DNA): TGCGCCAGCAGCAAAATAGCGGGGGGGCCCAACGGGGAGCTGTTTTTT.

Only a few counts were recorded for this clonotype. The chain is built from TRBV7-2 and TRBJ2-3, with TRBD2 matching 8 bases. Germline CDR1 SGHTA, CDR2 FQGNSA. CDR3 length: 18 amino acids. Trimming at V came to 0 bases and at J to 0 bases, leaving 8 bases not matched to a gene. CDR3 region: CASSLALAGGPSTDTQYF. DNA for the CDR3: TGTGCCAGCAGCTTAGCGCTGGCGGGGGGACCTAGCACAGATACGCAGTATTTT.

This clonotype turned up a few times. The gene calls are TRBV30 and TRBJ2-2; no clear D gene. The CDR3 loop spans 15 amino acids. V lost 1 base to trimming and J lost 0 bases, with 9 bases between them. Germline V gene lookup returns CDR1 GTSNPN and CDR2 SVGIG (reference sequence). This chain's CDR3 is CAWSGGIANTGELFF. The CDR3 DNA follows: TGTGCCTGGAGTGGCGGCATCGCGAACACCGGGGAGCTGTTTTTT.

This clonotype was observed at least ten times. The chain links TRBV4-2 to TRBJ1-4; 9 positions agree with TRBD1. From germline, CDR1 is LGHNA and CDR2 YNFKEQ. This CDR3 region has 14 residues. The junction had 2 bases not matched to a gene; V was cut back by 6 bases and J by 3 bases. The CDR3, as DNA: TGTGCCAGCAGGGGACAGGGATCTAATGAAAAACTGTTTTTT. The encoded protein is CASRGQGSNEKLFF.

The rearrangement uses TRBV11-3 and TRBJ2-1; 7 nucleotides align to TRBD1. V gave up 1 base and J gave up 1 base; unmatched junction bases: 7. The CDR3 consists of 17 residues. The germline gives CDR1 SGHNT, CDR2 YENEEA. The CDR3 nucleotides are TGTGCCAGCAGCTTAGGAGGGGGCAGGAATTCCTACAATGAGCAGTTCTTC. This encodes CASSLGGGRNSYNEQFF.

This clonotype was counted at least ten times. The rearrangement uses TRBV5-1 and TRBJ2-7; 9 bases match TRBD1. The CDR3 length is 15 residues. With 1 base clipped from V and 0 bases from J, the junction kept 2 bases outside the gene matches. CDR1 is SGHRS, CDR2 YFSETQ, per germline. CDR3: CASSLSTGGSYEQYF. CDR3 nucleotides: TGCGCCAGCAGCTTGTCGACAGGGGGCTCCTACGAGCAGTACTTC.

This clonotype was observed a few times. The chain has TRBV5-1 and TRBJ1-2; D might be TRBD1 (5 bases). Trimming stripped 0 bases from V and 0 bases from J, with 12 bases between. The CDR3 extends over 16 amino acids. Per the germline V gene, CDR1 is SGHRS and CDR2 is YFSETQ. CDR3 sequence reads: CASSLGPGFANYGYTF. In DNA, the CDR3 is TGCGCCAGCAGCTTGGGCCCAGGGTTCGCTAACTATGGCTACACCTTC.